This TCR beta chain is from a study of Graves' ophthalmopathy and Graves' hyperthyroidism (dated by TCRdb to 2017 to 2018). The study in broad terms: Peripheral blood was collected at initial diagnosis, before any treatment. In total, 135 blood samples were TCR-sequenced: approximately 42 ophthalmopathy, roughly 80 hyperthyroidism and some 17 hyperthyroidism-to-ophthalmopathy patients. Once sampling was done, hyperthyroidism patients were given methimazole at a starting dose of 30 mg daily, while ophthalmopathy patients were given high-dose intravenous methylprednisolone. To explore V-J signatures that distinguish ophthalmopathy from hyperthyroidism, a discovery set of 95 to 100 patients was enrolled, made up of 40 to 45 with ophthalmopathy and 57 with stable hyperthyroidism. The study used signatures of the TCR beta repertoire to tell Graves' ophthalmopathy apart from Graves' hyperthyroidism and to predict which patients would progress to ophthalmopathy. An independent validation cohort comprised fewer than 20 hyperthyroidism patients and about 16 patients who later progressed from hyperthyroidism to ophthalmopathy. In more than five hyperthyroidism patients, the T-cell repertoires found in thyroid tissue were compared with those found in blood.

Patients with ophthalmopathy had moderately to severely active disease, with a Clinical Activity Score of 3 or more, a NOSPECS grade of 4 or more, and a disease duration of less than 3 months. Patients with other autoimmune diseases, uncontrolled infections, pregnancy or lactation were excluded. Clinical symptoms, serum thyroxine, TRAb, thyroid ultrasound and orbital computed tomography were used for diagnosis. Using Ficoll-Paque density gradient centrifugation, PBMCs were isolated from about 10 ml of fresh peripheral blood. Total RNA was extracted with Trizol reagent and quality-checked on an Agilent 2100 Bioanalyzer. Summary of the overall study and its limitations: Most of the expanded thyroid clonotypes with a frequency above 0.001 were also detected in blood, and it was suggested that the thyroid immune response may be reflected by blood repertoires. Sample size was not statistically predetermined, and group allocation was not concealed from the investigators. In validation, the model predicted ophthalmopathy progression with about 71% sensitivity and less than 80% specificity; 12 predicted patients were CT-confirmed with GO in a median of 6.5 months. The 13-signature model separated ophthalmopathy from stable hyperthyroidism with 85% to 90% sensitivity and approximately 81% specificity in cross-validation, and 80%/75% in the test set.

For repertoire sequencing, the TCR beta CDR3 regions were amplified from RNA transcripts. The first round was an RT-PCR using HTBI primers with the Qiagen OneStep RT-PCR kit, and this first round was followed by a second-round multiplex PCR, then size selection and purification. Libraries were sequenced on an Illumina HiSeq2000 using paired-end 100 bp reads. Under the source paper's analysis protocol: Reads were processed with SOAPnuke, discarding reads with adapters, uncalled bases, mean Phred below 15, or no exact constant-primer or identifier match. High-quality paired reads were merged with COPE v1.2.5. Each unique nucleotide sequence was defined as a clonotype, and clonotypes were aligned to IMGT TRB V, D and J references with MiTCR v1.1. Only V-J combinations with frequency above 0.0001 were analysed, covering about 99% of repertoires. For each V-J combination, a TCR clonal expansion and chaos score was defined as the ratio of F50 clonal expansion to chaos observed in the TCRdist matrix. Welch's t-statistics and random forest were used to reduce the features to roughly 14 V-J combinations, which were then used as input to a naive Bayes classifier. The similarity between thyroid and blood repertoires was quantified using the Morisita-Horn index. Using fastp trimming at Q25 and MiXCR clonotype assembly, TCRdb reanalyzed the public sequencing data and kept in-frame beta chains. Rows matching on CDR3 protein sequence are summarized as one entry with the most common DNA and genes. The V and J calls here are based on TCRdb, not the publication. This sample lists hundreds of thousands of distinct CDR3 sequences; 35% to 50% were detected once. The top ten hold about 40% of the sample.

The germline V gene yields SGDLS for CDR1 and YYNGEE for CDR2. Trimming at the junction amounts to 4 bases on V and 7 bases on J, and the germline ends lie 11 bases apart. From the cysteine through the phenylalanine, the CDR3 covers 13 amino acids. Here the CDR3 DNA is all that survives: 39 bases in frame from base 1. The table lists this clonotype with a few counts. Its recognized antigen is unknown. No quality values exist for individual bases; no much larger clone is one base distant. The clonotype originates from an adult man with Graves' ophthalmopathy. The V and J segments used are TRBV9 and TRBJ1-4; a weak D assignment points to TRBD1 (5 bases agree). Sequences were obtained from peripheral blood. The CDR3: CASSRGGREKLFF. The DNA sequence is as follows: TGTGCCAGCAGCCGGGGGGGACGTGAAAAACTGTTTTTT.